The clone carrying this T cell receptor (beta chain) was counted between two and nine times. Its antigen is not known. This sample was included in a study of neoadjuvant anti-PD-1 for oral cavity cancer. Blood libraries mostly used approximately 450 ng genomic DNA, six replicates each. The assay was immunoSEQ multiplex PCR, and TCRdb's table has in-frame clones only and misses some. Among about 16,000 clones listed, 55% to 80% were seen once. Study-wide findings and caveats: Higher pretreatment Treg/Th17 ratios tracked higher pretreatment blood clonality. TCR analyses covered only a few patients per response group.

Per germline, CDR1 SGHTS and CDR2 YDEGEE. The ends lost 3 bases at V and 6 bases at J; junction bases unmatched: 4. The CDR3 is made up of 15 amino acids. The V gene is TRBV5-8, the J gene TRBJ2-2; 11 bases fit TRBD1. Source: PBMCs, taken before nivolumab (anti-PD-1) treatment. This sequence originates from a person aged 35-79 years with oral cavity squamous cell carcinoma. CDR3 nucleotides: TGTGCCAGCAGCTCCGGACAGGGGGCCGCCGGGGAGCTGTTTTTT. Translation: CASSSGQGAAGELFF.